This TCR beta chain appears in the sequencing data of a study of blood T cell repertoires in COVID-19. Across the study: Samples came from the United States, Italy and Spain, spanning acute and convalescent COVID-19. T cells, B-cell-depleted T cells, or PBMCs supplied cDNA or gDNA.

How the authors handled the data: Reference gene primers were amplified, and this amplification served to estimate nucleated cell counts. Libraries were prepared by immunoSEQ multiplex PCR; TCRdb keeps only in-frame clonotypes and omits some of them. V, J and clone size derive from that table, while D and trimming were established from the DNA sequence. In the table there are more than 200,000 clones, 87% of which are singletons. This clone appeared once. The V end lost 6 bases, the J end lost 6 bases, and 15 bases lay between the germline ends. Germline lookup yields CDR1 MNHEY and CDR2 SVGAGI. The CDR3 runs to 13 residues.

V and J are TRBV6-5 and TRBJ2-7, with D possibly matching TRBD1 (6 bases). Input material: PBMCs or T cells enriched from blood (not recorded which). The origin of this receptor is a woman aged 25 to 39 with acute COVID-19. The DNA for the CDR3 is TGTGCCAGCAGATCCGGACAGCTCTCCGAGCAGTACTTC. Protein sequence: CASRSGQLSEQYF.